The 14 T cell receptor beta chains below all came from one sample that was sequenced in a study of blood T cell repertoires in COVID-19. Libraries were prepared by immunoSEQ multiplex PCR; TCRdb keeps only in-frame clonotypes and omits some of them. In the table there are around 100,000 clones, 70% to 90% of which are singletons. The sequenced material came from peripheral blood. The origin of the receptors is a man aged 50 to 60 in a cohort sampled during active COVID-19.

The chain combines TRBV3-1 (or the pseudogene TRBV3-2) with TRBJ1-5, with TRBD1 as a possible D gene (5 bases). The CDR3 runs to 14 residues. Trimming stripped 2 bases from V and 4 bases from J, with 9 bases between. The V gene's germline CDR1 is LGHDT and CDR2 YNNKEL (reference sequence). CDR3 region: CASSQFRGNQPQHF. The CDR3 coding sequence is TGTGCCAGCAGCCAATTTCGGGGGAATCAGCCCCAGCATTTT.

This clone occurred a few times. The chain recombines TRBV5-6 with TRBJ1-4, with D hard to call. The CDR3 covers 15 residues. Trimming stripped 3 bases from V and 6 bases from J, with 15 bases between. Germline CDR1 SGHDT, CDR2 YYEEEE. CDR3 region: CASSSTWAGDEKLFF. The CDR3 coding sequence is TGTGCCAGCAGCTCGACGTGGGCAGGCGATGAAAAACTGTTTTTT.

The chain couples TRBV18 to TRBJ2-6, with 12 bases matching TRBD1. This CDR3 is built from 18 residues. CDR1 is KGHSH and CDR2 is LQKENI in the germline V gene. V trimming: 3 bases; J trimming: 2 bases; junction bases outside the gene matches: 5. The CDR3 nucleotides are TGTGCCAGCTCACCCCCGGGACAGGGGGCTACTGGGGCCAACGTCCTGACTTTC. Residues: CASSPPGQGATGANVLTF.

The chain combines TRBV7-9 with TRBJ2-2; D remains ambiguous. The germline V gene has CDR1 SEHNR and CDR2 FQNEAQ (reference sequence). The CDR3 loop spans 14 amino acids. Trimming cost V 5 bases and J 1 base, with 8 bases left between them. CDR3 sequence (DNA): TGTGCCAGCAGCGGTAGGAGGAACACCGGGGAGCTGTTTTTT. The encoded protein is CASSGRRNTGELFF.

This clone has only a few counts. The gene calls are TRBV4-2 and TRBJ2-7; TRBD1 might be the D (7 bases). Germline V CDR1 and CDR2: LGHNA, YNFKEQ. V lost 1 base and J 3 bases, leaving 13 bases between the germline ends. The CDR3 has 15 residues. This CDR3 reads CASSQAGGQIYEQYV. In DNA, the CDR3 is TGTGCCAGCAGCCAAGCCGGGGGACAGATCTACGAGCAGTACGTC.

The rearrangement joins TRBV7-9 to TRBJ2-1, with TRBD2 as a possible D gene (5 bases). Germline V CDR1 and CDR2: SEHNR, FQNEAQ (reference sequence). The CDR3 spans 13 residues. The germline V and J ends were trimmed by 3 bases and 12 bases, with 15 bases remaining between them. CDR3 sequence (DNA): TGTGCCAGCAGCTTTGAAGTTACCAGCGGGCAGTTCTTC. Its protein product is CASSFEVTSGQFF.

The chain couples TRBV14 to TRBJ1-6; 7 nucleotides agree with TRBD1. This CDR3 region has 15 residues. Germline V gene lookup returns CDR1 SGHDN and CDR2 FVKESK. Trimming removed 1 base from V and 9 bases from J; junction bases left unmatched: 6. The CDR3 nucleotides are TGTGCCAGCAGCCAAGTTCAGGGGGTCGGTTCACCCCTCCACTTT. It translates to CASSQVQGVGSPLHF. The full variable domain, in which reference TRBV14 and TRBJ1-6 provide the parts outside the CDR3, is EAGVTQFPSHSVIEKGQTVTLRCDPISGHDNLYWYRRVMGKEIKFLLHFVKESKQDESGMPNNRFLAERTGGTYSTLKVQPAELEDSGVYFCASSQVQGVGSPLHFGNGTRLTVT.

This chain connects TRBV2 to TRBJ1-1; 7 nucleotides match TRBD1. Trimming cost V 4 bases and J 4 bases; bases outside gene matches: 3. The CDR3 is 13 amino acids. The germline V gene has CDR1 SNHLY and CDR2 FYNNEI. The CDR3 reads CASSGQGVTEAFF. The DNA for the CDR3 is TGTGCCAGCAGTGGACAGGGTGTCACTGAAGCTTTCTTT. The variable domain in full, with the rest retrieved from reference TRBV2 and TRBJ1-1, is EPEVTQTPSHQVTQMGQEVILRCVPISNHLYFYWYRQILGQKVEFLVSFYNNEISEKSEIFDDQFSVERPDGSNFTLKIRSTKLEDSAMYFCASSGQGVTEAFFGQGTRLTVV.

Here the CDR3 reads CASSRTGVNEKLFF. In DNA form, the CDR3 reads TGTGCCAGCAGCCGTACAGGGGTGAATGAAAAACTGTTTTTT. V gene TRBV7-6 combines with J gene TRBJ1-4; 7 nucleotides agree with TRBD1. V trimming: 5 bases; J trimming: 5 bases; junction bases outside the gene matches: 5. The CDR3 is 14 residues long. Looked up from germline, CDR1 is SGHVS and CDR2 is FNYEAQ.

The rearrangement links TRBV19 to TRBJ2-3; possible D gene TRBD2, 6 bases. This CDR3 has 15 residues. Germline V gene sequence: CDR1 LNHDA, CDR2 SQIVND (reference sequence). The V end was cut by 3 bases, the J end by 0 bases, with 10 bases between. The CDR3 sequence: CASSIVAESTDTQYF. For the CDR3, the DNA is TGTGCCAGTAGTATCGTAGCGGAAAGCACAGATACGCAGTATTTT. Supplemented by reference TRBV19 and TRBJ2-3, the full variable domain reads DGGITQSPKYLFRKEGQNVTLSCEQNLNHDAMYWYRQDPGQGLRLIYYSQIVNDFQKGDIAEGYSVSREKKESFPLTVTSAQKNPTAFYLCASSIVAESTDTQYFGPGTRLTVL.

J is TRBJ2-5 and V is TRBV11-2, with a possible D match to TRBD1 (6 bases). CDR3 size: 14 residues. V lost 4 bases and J lost 5, with 14 bases in between. In germline, CDR1 is SGHAT, CDR2 FQNNGV. The DNA for the CDR3 is TGTGCCAGCAGCTATGGGGGCTCGGGGGAGACCCAGTACTTC. Amino acid sequence: CASSYGGSGETQYF.

This clone was observed a few times. V gene TRBV15 combines with J gene TRBJ1-2, with unresolved D. CDR3 length: 10 amino acids. The germline V gene has CDR1 LNHNV and CDR2 YYDKDF (reference sequence). The V and J ends lost 1 base and 11 bases respectively, with 5 bases between them. The chain's CDR3 is CATSRVRYTF. CDR3 DNA: TGTGCCACCAGCAGAGTTCGGTACACCTTC.

The J gene is TRBJ2-3, the V gene TRBV7-9; D unresolved. With 4 bases removed from V and 5 bases from J, the gap between germline ends came to 10 bases. The germline V gene has CDR1 SEHNR and CDR2 FQNEAQ (reference sequence). This CDR3 spans 13 amino acids. CDR3 in DNA: TGTGCCAGCAGCTCCCCGAGTGGAGATACGCAGTATTTT. Translated, it gives CASSSPSGDTQYF.

This clone was seen more than once but under ten times. The chain employs TRBV7-3 and TRBJ2-7; TRBD2 aligns across 8 bases. The trim removed 5 bases at V and 0 bases at J, leaving 6 bases unmatched. The CDR3 runs 15 residues. Germline V gene data show CDR1 as SGHTA and CDR2 as FQGTGA. The CDR3 loop is CASSQTSGSSYEQYF. CDR3 in DNA: TGTGCCAGCAGCCAAACTAGCGGAAGCTCCTACGAGCAGTACTTC. Based on the CDR3 plus reference TRBV7-3 and TRBJ2-7, the full variable domain is GAGVSQTPSNKVTEKGKYVELRCDPISGHTALYWYRQSLGQGPEFLIYFQGTGAADDSGLPNDRFFAVRPEGSVSTLKIQRTERGDSAVYLCASSQTSGSSYEQYFGPGTRLTVT.